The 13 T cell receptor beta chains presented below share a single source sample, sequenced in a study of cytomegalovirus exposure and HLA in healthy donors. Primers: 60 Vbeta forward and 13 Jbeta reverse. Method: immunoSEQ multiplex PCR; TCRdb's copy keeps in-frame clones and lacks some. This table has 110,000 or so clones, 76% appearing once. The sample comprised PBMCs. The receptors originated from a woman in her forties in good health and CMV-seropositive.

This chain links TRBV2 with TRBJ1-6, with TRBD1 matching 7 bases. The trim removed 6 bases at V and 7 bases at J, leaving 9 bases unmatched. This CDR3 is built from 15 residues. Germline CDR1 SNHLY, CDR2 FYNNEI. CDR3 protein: CASRTGIPENSPLHF. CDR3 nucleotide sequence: TGTGCCAGCAGGACAGGGATCCCTGAAAATTCACCCCTCCACTTT.

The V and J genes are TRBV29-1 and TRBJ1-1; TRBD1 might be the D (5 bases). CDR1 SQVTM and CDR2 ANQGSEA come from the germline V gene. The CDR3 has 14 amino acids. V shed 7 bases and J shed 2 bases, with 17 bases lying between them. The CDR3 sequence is CSAIVGGRNTEAFF. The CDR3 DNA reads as TGCAGCGCAATAGTGGGGGGTCGAAACACTGAAGCTTTCTTT.

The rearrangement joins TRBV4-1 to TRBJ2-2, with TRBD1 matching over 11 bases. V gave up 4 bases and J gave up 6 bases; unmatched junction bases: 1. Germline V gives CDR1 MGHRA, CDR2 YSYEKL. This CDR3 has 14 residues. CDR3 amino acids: CASSLGQGAGELFF. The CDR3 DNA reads TGCGCCAGCAGCCTGGGACAGGGGGCCGGGGAGCTGTTTTTT.

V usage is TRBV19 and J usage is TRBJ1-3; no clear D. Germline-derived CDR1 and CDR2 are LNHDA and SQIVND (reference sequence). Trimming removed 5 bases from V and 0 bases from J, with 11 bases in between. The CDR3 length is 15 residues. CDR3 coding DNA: TGTGCCAGTAGTGGGAGCAGAACCTCTGGAAACACCATATATTTT. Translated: CASSGSRTSGNTIYF.

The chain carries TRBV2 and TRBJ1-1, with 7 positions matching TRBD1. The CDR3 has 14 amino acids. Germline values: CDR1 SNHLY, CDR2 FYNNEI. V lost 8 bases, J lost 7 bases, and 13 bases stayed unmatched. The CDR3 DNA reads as TGTGCCAGCTCAACTCTCAGGGGGTACGTTGAAGCTTTCTTT. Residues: CASSTLRGYVEAFF.

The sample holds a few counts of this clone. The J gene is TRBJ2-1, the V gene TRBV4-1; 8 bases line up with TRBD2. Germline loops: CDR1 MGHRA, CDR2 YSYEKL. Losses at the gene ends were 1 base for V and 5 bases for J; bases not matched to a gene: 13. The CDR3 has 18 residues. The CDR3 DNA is TGCGCCAGCAGCCAAGTACGGGGGGGCTCGGGGGAAGACAATGAGCAGTTCTTC. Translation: CASSQVRGGSGEDNEQFF.

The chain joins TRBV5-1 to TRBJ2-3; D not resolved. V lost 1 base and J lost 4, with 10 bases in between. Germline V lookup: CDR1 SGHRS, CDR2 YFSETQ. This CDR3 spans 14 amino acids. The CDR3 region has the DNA TGCGCCAGCAGCTTGAGTCAGGTCTCAGATACGCAGTATTTT. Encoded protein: CASSLSQVSDTQYF. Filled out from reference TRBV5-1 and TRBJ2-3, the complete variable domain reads KAGVTQTPRYLIKTRGQQVTLSCSPISGHRSVSWYQQTPGQGLQFLFEYFSETQRNKGNFPGRFSGRQFSNSRSEMNVSTLELGDSALYLCASSLSQVSDTQYFGPGTRLTVL.

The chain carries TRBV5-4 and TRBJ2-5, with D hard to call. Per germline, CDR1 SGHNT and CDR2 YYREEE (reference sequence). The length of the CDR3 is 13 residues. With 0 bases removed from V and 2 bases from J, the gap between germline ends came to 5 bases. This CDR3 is CASSLAQQETQYF. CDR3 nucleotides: TGTGCCAGCAGCTTGGCACAGCAAGAGACCCAGTACTTC.

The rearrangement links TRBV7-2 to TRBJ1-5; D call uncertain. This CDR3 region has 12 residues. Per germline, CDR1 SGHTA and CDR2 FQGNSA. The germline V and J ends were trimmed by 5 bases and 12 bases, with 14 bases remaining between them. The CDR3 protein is CASSQSSRSQHF. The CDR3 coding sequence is TGTGCCAGCAGCCAATCAAGTCGGAGCCAGCATTTT.

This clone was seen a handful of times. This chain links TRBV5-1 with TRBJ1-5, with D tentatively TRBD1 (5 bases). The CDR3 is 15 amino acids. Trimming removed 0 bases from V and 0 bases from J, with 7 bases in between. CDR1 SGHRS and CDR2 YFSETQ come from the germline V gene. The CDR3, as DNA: TGCGCCAGCAGCTTGGACGGACATAGCAATCAGCCCCAGCATTTT. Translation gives CASSLDGHSNQPQHF.

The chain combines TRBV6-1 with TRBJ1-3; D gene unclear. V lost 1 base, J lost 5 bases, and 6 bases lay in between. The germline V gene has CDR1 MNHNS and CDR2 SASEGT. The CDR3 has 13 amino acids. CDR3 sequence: CASSEEWRNTIYF. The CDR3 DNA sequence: TGTGCCAGCAGTGAAGAATGGCGAAACACCATATATTTT.

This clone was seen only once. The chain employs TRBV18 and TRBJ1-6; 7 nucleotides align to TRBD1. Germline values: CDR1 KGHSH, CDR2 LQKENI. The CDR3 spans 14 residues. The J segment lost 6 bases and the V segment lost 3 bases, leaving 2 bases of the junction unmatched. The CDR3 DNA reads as TGTGCCAGCTCACCCGGGACAGTTAATTCACCCCTCCACTTT. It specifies CASSPGTVNSPLHF.

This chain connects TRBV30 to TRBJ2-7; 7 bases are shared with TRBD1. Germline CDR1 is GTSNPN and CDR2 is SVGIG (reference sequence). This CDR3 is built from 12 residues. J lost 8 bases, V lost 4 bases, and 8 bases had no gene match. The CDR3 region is CAWTTGATQQYF. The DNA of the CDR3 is TGTGCCTGGACCACAGGGGCAACCCAGCAGTACTTC.